The rows below give T cell receptor beta chains drawn from one sample of a study of T cells in Graves' hyperthyroidism and ophthalmopathy. TCRdb ran MiXCR on the multiplex PCR reads and lists one entry per CDR3 protein. In the table there are some 50,000 distinct CDR3 sequences, 48% of which are singletons. The sample consisted of blood. The receptors stem from a woman between 45 and 65 years old with Graves' ophthalmopathy. CDR3s include the opening cysteine and the closing phenylalanine or tryptophan. Each record gives: J gene, V gene, CDR3 protein.

>TRBJ1-1|TRBV7-2
CASSQPGGRGAFF
>TRBJ2-1|TRBV2
CASSAEGGLGGGEQFF
>TRBJ1-4|TRBV25-1
CASSPTAGTGEKLFF
>TRBJ2-3|TRBV20-1
CSARSLAGGADTQYF
>TRBJ1-1|TRBV18
CASSPAPGRSEAFF
>TRBJ2-7|TRBV25-1
CASSSDLYEQYF
>TRBJ2-3|TRBV7-6
CASSLLAGGYNEQYF
>TRBJ1-5|TRBV12-3/TRBV12-4
CASSPSSGYQPQHF
>TRBJ2-6|TRBV2
CASRPTALDRDSGANVLTF
>TRBJ2-5|TRBV20-1
CSARPRGQGEETQYF
>TRBJ2-4|TRBV6-1
CASNTGEPKYF
>TRBJ2-2|TRBV10-3
CATWDRSNYGYTGELFF
>TRBJ1-5|TRBV2
CASTPLEGLEPRHF
>TRBJ2-1|TRBV9
CASSVVGGSGGDEQFF
>TRBJ2-4|TRBV7-2
CASSGGTVAIQYF
>TRBJ1-3|TRBV10-3
CAISESVGGTGNTIYF
>TRBJ2-7|TRBV2
CASSDPPGQGASYEQYF
>TRBJ2-7|TRBV6-5
CASSLAQGAQYF
>TRBJ2-5|TRBV6-6
CASSYSPGARETQYF
>TRBJ1-2|TRBV12-3/TRBV12-4
CASSSGAGYTF
>TRBJ2-2|TRBV6-5
CASSWDPTGELFF
>TRBJ2-1|TRBV10-3
CAISETSGYNEQFF